Detailed here is one T cell receptor (beta chain). Its antigen remains undetermined. It has no much larger one-base neighbor in the sample; base qualities were not kept. This specimen comes from a study of OX40 agonist ivuxolimab in advanced cancers. Some background on the complete study: The costimulatory receptor OX40 (CD134) was targeted by ivuxolimab, a fully human IgG2 agonistic monoclonal antibody. Intravenous ivuxolimab was administered to patients every 2 weeks at six dose levels: 0.01, 0.1, 0.3, 1.5, 3 and 10 mg/kg. Of the roughly 52 patients in dose escalation, 19 had hepatocellular carcinoma, approximately 15 had melanoma, 9 had renal cell carcinoma and 9 had head and neck cancer. The dose-escalation cohort was 80% to 90% male with a mean age of 60 years, ranging from roughly 23 to 90. Patients were allowed to have had prior anti-PD-1, anti-PD-L1 or anti-CTLA-4 therapy, and 40% of the dose-escalation patients had been treated with checkpoint inhibitors. Three dose-escalation patients achieved partial responses, one with hepatocellular carcinoma and two with cutaneous melanoma. Peripheral TCRbeta sequencing aimed to test whether ivuxolimab altered TCR sequence diversity and caused clonal T-cell expansion. The paper covers the monotherapy dose-escalation part of the phase I ivuxolimab trial, which included N of about 56 patients. Broader findings and caveats from the paper: Which antigens the clonally expanded peripheral T cells were specific for was not determined. At doses of 0.1 to 3.0 mg/kg, clonal expansion of both CD4+ and CD8+ T cells in blood was seen between baseline and week 6. Partial responders in the 0.1-3.0 mg/kg groups had among the lowest normalized peripheral clonal expansion, especially among CD8+ T cells. After ivuxolimab, expanded clones were on average more numerous among CD8+ T cells than among CD4+ T cells. Low levels of normalized T-cell clonal expansion were also seen in some nonresponding patients.

V and J lose 0 bases and 3 bases, and a span of 6 bases separates them. The CDR1 and CDR2 encoded by the germline V gene (reference sequence) are MNHNY and SVGAGI. The CDR3 runs 13 residues from the cysteine to the valine. The entry retains the CDR3 DNA only, 39 bases that are in frame from base 1. The trial excluded patients who had a history of autoimmune disease or who were on systemic immunosuppression. Peripheral blood for TCR sequencing was drawn from every dose cohort at baseline, at cycle 4 day 1 and at cycle 7 day 1. Samples were obtained from an open-label, multicenter, first-in-human phase I dose-escalation trial of ivuxolimab. The trial enrolled adults with locally advanced or metastatic head and neck squamous cell, hepatocellular, melanoma or renal cell carcinoma. Before TCR sequencing, CD4+ T cells and CD8+ T cells from peripheral blood were sorted into separate populations. Genomic DNA was extracted from sorted cells for sequencing of the TCRbeta CDR3 region. The immunoSEQ Assay was used for sequencing of TCRbeta CDR3 regions. Entries here come from immuneACCESS through TCRdb and include only in-frame sequences with V and J called. Some clones fail to appear in such tables; in the studies checked, an unresolved V gene covers under half of the shortfall, and the cause of the remainder is unknown. The sample yields tens of thousands of clones; 90% were counted once. Of the sample, 0.25% to 0.35% is held by the ten largest clones.

Sequenced material: CD4+ or CD8+ T cells sorted from blood, taken in a trial of the OX40 agonist ivuxolimab. The V and J segments used are TRBV6-6 and TRBJ2-7; the D segment could be TRBD1, given 5 matching bases. This clonotype originated in an adult with an advanced solid tumor such as melanoma, head and neck, liver or kidney cancer. The CDR3: CASSYSQGYEQYV. The nucleotide sequence is given as TGTGCCAGCAGTTACTCCCAGGGCTACGAGCAGTACGTC.